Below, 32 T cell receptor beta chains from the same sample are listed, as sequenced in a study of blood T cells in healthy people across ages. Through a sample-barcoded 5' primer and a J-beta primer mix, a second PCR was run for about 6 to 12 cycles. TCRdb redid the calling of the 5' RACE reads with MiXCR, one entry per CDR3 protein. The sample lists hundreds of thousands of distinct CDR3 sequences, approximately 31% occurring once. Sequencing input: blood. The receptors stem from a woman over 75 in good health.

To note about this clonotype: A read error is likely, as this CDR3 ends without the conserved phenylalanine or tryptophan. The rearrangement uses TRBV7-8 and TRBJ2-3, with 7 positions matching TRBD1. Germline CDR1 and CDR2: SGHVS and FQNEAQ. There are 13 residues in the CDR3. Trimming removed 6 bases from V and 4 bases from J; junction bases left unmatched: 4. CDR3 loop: CASRLQGSDTQYC. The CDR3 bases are TGTGCCAGCAGGCTACAGGGGTCAGATACGCAGTATTGT.

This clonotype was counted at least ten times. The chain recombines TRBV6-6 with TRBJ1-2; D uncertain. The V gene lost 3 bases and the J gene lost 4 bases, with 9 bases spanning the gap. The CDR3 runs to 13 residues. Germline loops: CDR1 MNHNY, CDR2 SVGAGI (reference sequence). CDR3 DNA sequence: TGTGCCAGCAGTTATGAGGGCGCCTATGGCTACACCTTC. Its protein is CASSYEGAYGYTF.

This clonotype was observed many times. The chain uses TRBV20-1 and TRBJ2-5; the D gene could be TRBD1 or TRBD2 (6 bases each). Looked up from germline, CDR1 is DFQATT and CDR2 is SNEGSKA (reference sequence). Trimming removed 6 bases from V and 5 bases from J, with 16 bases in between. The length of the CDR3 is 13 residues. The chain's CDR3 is CSAPWQGRETQYF. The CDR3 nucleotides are TGCAGTGCCCCTTGGCAGGGGAGGGAGACCCAGTACTTC.

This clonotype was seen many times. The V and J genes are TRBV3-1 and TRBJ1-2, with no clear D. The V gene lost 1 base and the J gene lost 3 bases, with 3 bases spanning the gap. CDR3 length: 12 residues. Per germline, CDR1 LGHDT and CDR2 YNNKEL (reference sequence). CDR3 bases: TGTGCCAGCAGCCAAGTAGACTATGGCTACACCTTC. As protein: CASSQVDYGYTF.

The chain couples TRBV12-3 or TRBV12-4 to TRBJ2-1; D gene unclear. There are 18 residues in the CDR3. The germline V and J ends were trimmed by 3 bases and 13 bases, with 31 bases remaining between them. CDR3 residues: CASSFPRQTLMGEETQFF. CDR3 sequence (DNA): TGTGCCAGCAGTTTCCCCAGACAAACACTCATGGGTGAAGAGACCCAGTTCTTC.

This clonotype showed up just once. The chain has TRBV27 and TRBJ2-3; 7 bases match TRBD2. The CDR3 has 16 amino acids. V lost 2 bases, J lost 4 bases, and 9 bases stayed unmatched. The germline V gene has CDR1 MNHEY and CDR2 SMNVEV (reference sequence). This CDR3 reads CASSLTGRSSADTQYF. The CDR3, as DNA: TGTGCCAGCAGTTTAACCGGGAGGAGTTCAGCAGATACGCAGTATTTT.

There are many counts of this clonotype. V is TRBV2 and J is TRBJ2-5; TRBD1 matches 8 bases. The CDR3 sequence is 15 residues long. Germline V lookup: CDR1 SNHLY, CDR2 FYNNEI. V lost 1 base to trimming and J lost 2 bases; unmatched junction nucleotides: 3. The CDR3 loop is CASSEGGTGQETQYF. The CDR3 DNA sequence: TGTGCCAGCAGTGAAGGAGGGACAGGACAAGAGACCCAGTACTTC. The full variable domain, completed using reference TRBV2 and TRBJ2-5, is EPEVTQTPSHQVTQMGQEVILRCVPISNHLYFYWYRQILGQKVEFLVSFYNNEISEKSEIFDDQFSVERPDGSNFTLKIRSTKLEDSAMYFCASSEGGTGQETQYFGPGTRLLVL.

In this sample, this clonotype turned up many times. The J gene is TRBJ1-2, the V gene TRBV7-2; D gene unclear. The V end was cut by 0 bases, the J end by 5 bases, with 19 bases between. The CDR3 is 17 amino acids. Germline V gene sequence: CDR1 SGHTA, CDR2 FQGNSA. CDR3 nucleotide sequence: TGTGCCAGCAGCTTAGCGAGGCCCACCTCTACTGGGTATGGCTACACCTTC. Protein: CASSLARPTSTGYGYTF.

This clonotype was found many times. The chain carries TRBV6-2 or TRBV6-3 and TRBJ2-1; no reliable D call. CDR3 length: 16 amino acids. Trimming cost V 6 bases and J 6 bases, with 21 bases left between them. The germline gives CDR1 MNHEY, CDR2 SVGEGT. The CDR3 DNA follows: TGTGCCAGCAGGGGGTCCCTCGGCCAACGAACCAATGAGCAGTTCTTC. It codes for CASRGSLGQRTNEQFF.

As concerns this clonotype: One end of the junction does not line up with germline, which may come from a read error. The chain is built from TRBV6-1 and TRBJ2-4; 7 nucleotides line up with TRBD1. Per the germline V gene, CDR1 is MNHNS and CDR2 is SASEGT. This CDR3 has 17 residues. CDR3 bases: TGTGCCAGCAGTAGGGGGAGCATTACAGGGGTCAAAAACATTCGGTACTTC. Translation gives CASSRGSITGVKNIRYF.

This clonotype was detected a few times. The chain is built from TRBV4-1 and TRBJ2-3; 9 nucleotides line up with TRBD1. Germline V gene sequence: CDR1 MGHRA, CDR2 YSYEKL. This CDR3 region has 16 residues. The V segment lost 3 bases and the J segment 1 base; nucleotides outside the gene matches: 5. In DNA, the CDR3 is TGCGCCAGCAGCCACCGGACAGGGGATCGCACAGATACGCAGTATTTT. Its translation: CASSHRTGDRTDTQYF.

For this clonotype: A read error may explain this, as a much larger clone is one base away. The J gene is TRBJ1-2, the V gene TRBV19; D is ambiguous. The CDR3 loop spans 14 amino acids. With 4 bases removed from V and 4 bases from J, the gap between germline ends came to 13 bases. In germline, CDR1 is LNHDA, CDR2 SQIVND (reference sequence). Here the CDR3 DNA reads TGTGCCAGTAGTAGCGCGGGATTTGGCTATGGCTACACCTTC. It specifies CASSSAGFGYGYTF.

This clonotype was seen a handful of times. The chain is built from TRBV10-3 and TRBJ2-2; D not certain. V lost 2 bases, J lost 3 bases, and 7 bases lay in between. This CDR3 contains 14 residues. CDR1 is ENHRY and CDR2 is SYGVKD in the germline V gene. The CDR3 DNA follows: TGTGCCATCAGTGAGAACGGGCACACCGGGGAGCTGTTTTTT. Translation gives CAISENGHTGELFF.

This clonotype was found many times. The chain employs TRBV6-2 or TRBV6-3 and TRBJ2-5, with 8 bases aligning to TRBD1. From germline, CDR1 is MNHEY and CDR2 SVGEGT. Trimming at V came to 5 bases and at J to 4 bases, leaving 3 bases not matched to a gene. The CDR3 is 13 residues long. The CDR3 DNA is TGTGCCAGCAGTCTAGGACAGGGAGAGACCCAGTACTTC. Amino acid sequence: CASSLGQGETQYF.

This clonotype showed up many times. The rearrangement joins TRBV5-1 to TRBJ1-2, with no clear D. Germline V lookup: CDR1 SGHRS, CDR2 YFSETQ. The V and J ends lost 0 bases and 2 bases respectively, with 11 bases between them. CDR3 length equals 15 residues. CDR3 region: CASSLEGQANYGYTF. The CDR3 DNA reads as TGCGCCAGCAGCTTGGAAGGTCAGGCAAACTATGGCTACACCTTC. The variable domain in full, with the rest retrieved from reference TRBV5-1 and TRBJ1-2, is KAGVTQTPRYLIKTRGQQVTLSCSPISGHRSVSWYQQTPGQGLQFLFEYFSETQRNKGNFPGRFSGRQFSNSRSEMNVSTLELGDSALYLCASSLEGQANYGYTFGSGTRLTVV.

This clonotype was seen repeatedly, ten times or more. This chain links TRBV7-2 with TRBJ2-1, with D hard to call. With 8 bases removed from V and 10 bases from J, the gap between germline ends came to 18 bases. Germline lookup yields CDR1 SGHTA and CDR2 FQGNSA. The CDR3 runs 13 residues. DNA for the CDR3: TGTGCCAGCTCCCGAACCTCGGTGGGAGAGCAGTTCTTC. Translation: CASSRTSVGEQFF.

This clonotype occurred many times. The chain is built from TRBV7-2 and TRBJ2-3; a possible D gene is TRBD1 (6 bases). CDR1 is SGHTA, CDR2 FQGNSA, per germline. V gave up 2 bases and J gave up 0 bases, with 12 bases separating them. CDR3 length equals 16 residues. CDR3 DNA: TGTGCCAGCAGCTTATTAGGGGGTACTAGCACAGATACGCAGTATTTT. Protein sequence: CASSLLGGTSTDTQYF.

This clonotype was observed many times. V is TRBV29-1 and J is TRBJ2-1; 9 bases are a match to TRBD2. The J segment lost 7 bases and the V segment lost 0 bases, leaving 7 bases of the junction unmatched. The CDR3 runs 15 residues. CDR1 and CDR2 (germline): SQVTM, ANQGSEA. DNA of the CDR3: TGCAGCGTTGAAGATCCGGCGGGGGGGCCGAATGAGCAGTTCTTC. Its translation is CSVEDPAGGPNEQFF.

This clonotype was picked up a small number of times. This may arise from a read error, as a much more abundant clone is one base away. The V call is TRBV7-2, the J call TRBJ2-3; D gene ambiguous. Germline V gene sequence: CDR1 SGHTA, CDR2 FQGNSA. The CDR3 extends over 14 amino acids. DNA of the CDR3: TGTGCCAGCAGCTTAGTAGCCAGCACAGATGCGCAGTATTTT. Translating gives CASSLVASTDAQYF.

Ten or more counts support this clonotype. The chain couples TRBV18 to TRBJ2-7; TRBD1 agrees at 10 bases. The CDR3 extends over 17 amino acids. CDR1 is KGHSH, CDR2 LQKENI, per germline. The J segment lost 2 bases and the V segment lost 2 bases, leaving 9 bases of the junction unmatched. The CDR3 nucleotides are TGTGCCAGCTCACCAGACAGGGGGCTCCAAGTGGCCTACGAGCAGTACTTC. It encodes CASSPDRGLQVAYEQYF.

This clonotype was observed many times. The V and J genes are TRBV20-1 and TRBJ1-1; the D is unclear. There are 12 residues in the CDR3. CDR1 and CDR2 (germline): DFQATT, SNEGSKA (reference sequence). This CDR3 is CAVIGLNTEAFF. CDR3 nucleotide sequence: TGCGCAGTGATAGGCCTGAACACTGAAGCTTTCTTT.

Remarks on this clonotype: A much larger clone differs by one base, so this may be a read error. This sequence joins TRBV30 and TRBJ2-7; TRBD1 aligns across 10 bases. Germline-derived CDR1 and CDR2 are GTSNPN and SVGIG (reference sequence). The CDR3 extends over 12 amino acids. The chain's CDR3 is CTRQGAGYEQYF. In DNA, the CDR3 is TGTACCAGACAGGGGGCGGGCTACGAGCAGTACTTC.

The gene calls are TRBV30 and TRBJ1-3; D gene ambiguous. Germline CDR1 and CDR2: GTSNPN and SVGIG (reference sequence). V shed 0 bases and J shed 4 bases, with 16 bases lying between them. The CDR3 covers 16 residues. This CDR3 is CAWSVRRRAEGNTIYF. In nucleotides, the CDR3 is TGTGCCTGGAGTGTACGCCGGCGGGCGGAGGGAAACACCATATATTTT.

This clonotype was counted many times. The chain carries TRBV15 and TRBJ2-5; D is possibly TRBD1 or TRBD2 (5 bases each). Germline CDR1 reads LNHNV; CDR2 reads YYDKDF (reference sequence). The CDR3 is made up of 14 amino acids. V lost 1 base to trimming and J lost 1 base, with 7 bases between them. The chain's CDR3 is CATSRGGVQETQYF. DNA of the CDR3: TGTGCCACCAGCAGAGGAGGGGTCCAAGAGACCCAGTACTTC.

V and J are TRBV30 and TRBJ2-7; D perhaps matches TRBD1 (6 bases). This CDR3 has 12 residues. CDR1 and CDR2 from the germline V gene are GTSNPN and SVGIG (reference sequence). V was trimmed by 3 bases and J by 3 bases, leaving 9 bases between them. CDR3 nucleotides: TGTGCCTGGAGCCCAGGGGTCTACGAGCAGTACTTC. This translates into CAWSPGVYEQYF.

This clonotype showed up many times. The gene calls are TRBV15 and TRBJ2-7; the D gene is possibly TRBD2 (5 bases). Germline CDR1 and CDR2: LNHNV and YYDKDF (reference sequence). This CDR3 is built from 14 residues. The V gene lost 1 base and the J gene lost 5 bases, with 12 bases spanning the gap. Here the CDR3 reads CATSRALAGNEQYF. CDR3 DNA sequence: TGTGCCACCAGCAGAGCTCTAGCAGGCAACGAGCAGTACTTC.

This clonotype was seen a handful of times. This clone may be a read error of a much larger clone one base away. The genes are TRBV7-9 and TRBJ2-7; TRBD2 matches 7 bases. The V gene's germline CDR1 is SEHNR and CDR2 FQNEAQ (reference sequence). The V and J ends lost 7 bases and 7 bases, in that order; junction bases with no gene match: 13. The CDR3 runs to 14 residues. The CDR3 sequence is CASNGTGGGEEQYF. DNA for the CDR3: TGTGCCAGCAACGGGACTGGCGGGGGTGAAGAGCAGTACTTC.

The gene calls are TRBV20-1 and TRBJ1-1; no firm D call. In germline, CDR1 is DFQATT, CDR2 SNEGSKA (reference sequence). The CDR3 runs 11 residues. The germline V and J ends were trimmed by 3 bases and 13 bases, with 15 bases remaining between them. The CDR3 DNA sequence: TGCAGTGCTAGTAACATCCGGGTGGGTTTCTTT. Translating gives CSASNIRVGFF.

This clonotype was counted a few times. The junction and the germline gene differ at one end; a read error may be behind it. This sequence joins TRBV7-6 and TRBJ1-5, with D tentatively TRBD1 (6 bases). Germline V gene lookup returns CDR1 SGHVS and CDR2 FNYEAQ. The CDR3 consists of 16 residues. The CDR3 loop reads CASSLAPGQRNQPRHF. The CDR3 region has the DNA TGTGCCAGCAGCTTAGCGCCCGGACAGCGCAATCAGCCCCGGCATTTT.

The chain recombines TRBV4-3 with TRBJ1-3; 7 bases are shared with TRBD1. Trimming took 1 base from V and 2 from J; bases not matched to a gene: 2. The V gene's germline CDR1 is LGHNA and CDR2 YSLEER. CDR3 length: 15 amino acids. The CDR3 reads CASSQVGGTGNTIYF. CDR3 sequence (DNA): TGCGCCAGCAGCCAAGTAGGGGGCACTGGAAACACCATATATTTT.

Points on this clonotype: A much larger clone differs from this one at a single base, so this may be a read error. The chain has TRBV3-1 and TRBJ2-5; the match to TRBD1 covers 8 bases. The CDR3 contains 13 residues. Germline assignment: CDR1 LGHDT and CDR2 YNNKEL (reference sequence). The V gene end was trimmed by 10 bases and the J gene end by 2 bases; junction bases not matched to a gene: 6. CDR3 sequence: CATEDRAQETQYF. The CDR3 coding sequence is TGTGCCACCGAGGACAGGGCGCAAGAGACCCAGTACTTC.

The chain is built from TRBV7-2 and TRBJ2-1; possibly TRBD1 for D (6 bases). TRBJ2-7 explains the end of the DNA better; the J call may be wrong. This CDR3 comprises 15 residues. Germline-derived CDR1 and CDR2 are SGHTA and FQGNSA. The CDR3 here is CASSYGFRGSYEQYF. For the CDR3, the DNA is TGTGCCAGCAGCTACGGGTTTAGGGGGTCCTACGAGCAGTACTTC.